This T cell receptor (beta chain) was captured in a study of T cells after yellow fever vaccination. Study-level points and caveats: Boosting was followed by the reappearance of most primary-vaccination clones (about 96% CD4, 85% to 90% CD8). Though it reached lower strength, the secondary response hit its peak faster, day 5 versus 15. The CD4 compartment and the CD8 compartment contained a small share of clonotypes in common.

The germline V and J ends were trimmed by 3 bases and 0 bases, with 21 bases remaining between them. From germline, CDR1 is SGHRS and CDR2 YFSETQ. CDR3 length: 18 residues. Using its own MiXCR run on the 5' RACE reads, TCRdb lists one record per CDR3 protein. Of about 350,000 distinct CDR3 sequences listed, under 15% were seen once; the top ten hold about 3%. In regard to this clonotype: The antigen remains unidentified.

V is TRBV5-1 and J is TRBJ1-1; D is uncertain. The source of this sequence is a man aged 18 to 30 who received the YFV17D yellow fever vaccine. The sample here was CD4+ T cells sorted from PBMCs, taken 15 days after the yellow fever booster vaccination. The CDR3 nucleotides are TGCGCCAGCAGCTACGAGCAGAGACACGAGAGAATGAACACTGAAGCTTTCTTT. Its protein product is CASSYEQRHERMNTEAFF. Using reference TRBV5-1 and TRBJ1-1 for the parts outside the CDR3, the full variable domain is KAGVTQTPRYLIKTRGQQVTLSCSPISGHRSVSWYQQTPGQGLQFLFEYFSETQRNKGNFPGRFSGRQFSNSRSEMNVSTLELGDSALYLCASSYEQRHERMNTEAFFGQGTRLTVV.